A selection of T cell receptor beta chains follows, all from one sample in a study of shared clonotypes between healthy human individuals. The data were produced by immunoSEQ multiplex PCR, yet TCRdb's version contains in-frame clones alone and is incomplete. Among more than 2,000,000 clones listed, approximately 93% were seen once. The source material was naive CD4+ T cells from PBMCs. Every receptor here comes from a man younger than 35 in good health. Some clones in this sample may be carry-over from other donors' samples. CDR3s include the opening cysteine and the closing phenylalanine or tryptophan. The D gene is left open where the match is weak. Rows may omit the clone size; those that give it use once, few, many or a size class.

d_call	j_call	clone_size	v_call	cdr3_aa	cdr3_nt
TRBD2	TRBJ2-7	NA	TRBV7-3	CASSWAGGLISGKVSYEQYF	TGTGCCAGCAGCTGGGCCGGCGGACTTATTAGCGGGAAGGTGTCCTACGAGCAGTACTTC
NA	TRBJ1-5	few	TRBV5-1	CASSLQGAPNQPQHF	TGCGCCAGCAGCTTGCAAGGGGCCCCCAATCAGCCCCAGCATTTT
NA	TRBJ2-7	once	TRBV28	CASSLLAQILSYEQYF	TGTGCCAGCAGTTTGTTAGCGCAAATACTCTCCTACGAGCAGTACTTC
NA	TRBJ2-7	NA	TRBV28	CASSQNSYVYEQYF	TGTGCCAGCAGTCAAAATTCATACGTCTACGAGCAGTACTTC
TRBD2	TRBJ2-1	NA	TRBV5-4	CASSSATSGSYNEQFF	TGTGCCAGCAGCTCGGCGACTAGCGGGAGTTACAATGAGCAGTTCTTC
TRBD2	TRBJ2-2	NA	TRBV9	CASSVDSGSGTKNTGELFF	TGTGCCAGCAGCGTAGACTCGGGGAGCGGGACCAAGAACACCGGGGAGCTGTTTTTT
TRBD1	TRBJ2-2	NA	TRBV7-9	CASSLGQGTGELFF	TGTGCCAGCAGCTTGGGACAGGGGACCGGGGAGCTGTTTTTT
TRBD1	TRBJ2-5	NA	TRBV29-1	CSVERTGKQTQYF	TGCAGCGTTGAGCGGACAGGGAAACAGACCCAGTACTTC
NA	TRBJ2-1	NA	TRBV7-3	CASSLIREAYNEQFF	TGTGCCAGCAGCTTAATTCGCGAGGCTTACAATGAGCAGTTCTTC
NA	TRBJ2-7	NA	TRBV2	CASRSVDEQYF	TGTGCCAGCAGGAGCGTCGACGAGCAGTACTTC
NA	TRBJ1-2	NA	TRBV2	CAGGGDLYGYTF	TGTGCCGGGGGGGGTGACTTATATGGCTACACCTTC
NA	TRBJ2-7	NA	TRBV15	CATSRGGRSYEQYF	TGTGCCACCAGCAGAGGTGGGAGATCCTACGAGCAGTACTTC
NA	TRBJ1-4	once	TRBV10-3	CAISEGGLMGEKLFF	TGTGCCATCAGTGAGGGAGGGTTGATGGGAGAAAAACTGTTTTTT
TRBD1	TRBJ2-7	NA	TRBV7-2	CASSTYRGLRLAGNEQYF	TGTGCCAGCAGCACCTACAGGGGGCTCAGACTAGCAGGGAACGAGCAGTACTTC
NA	TRBJ1-1	NA	TRBV2	CASSGRREAFF	TGTGCCAGCAGCGGAAGGAGGGAAGCTTTCTTT
NA	TRBJ1-2	NA	TRBV9	CASSPTGPTDGYTF	TGTGCCAGCAGCCCGACGGGGCCCACCGATGGCTACACCTTC
NA	TRBJ2-3	NA	TRBV7-2	CASSLRRGNTDTQYF	TGTGCCAGCAGCTTACGTCGCGGGAACACAGATACGCAGTATTTT
TRBD1	TRBJ1-5	NA	TRBV10-3	CAISETGGNEPQHF	TGTGCCATCAGTGAGACAGGGGGCAATGAGCCCCAGCATTTT
NA	TRBJ2-5	NA	TRBV28	CASTAGGETQYF	TGTGCCAGCACTGCCGGCGGAGAGACCCAGTACTTC
TRBD1	TRBJ2-7	NA	TRBV19	CASGMGQGISYEQYF	TGTGCCAGTGGAATGGGACAGGGGATTTCCTACGAGCAGTACTTC
TRBD1	TRBJ1-5	NA	TRBV5-1	CASSSAGGQPQHF	TGCGCCAGCAGCTCGGCAGGGGGTCAGCCCCAGCATTTT
NA	TRBJ2-2	NA	TRBV12-5	CASGRDHTGELFF	TGTGCTAGCGGGCGGGACCACACCGGGGAGCTGTTTTTT
TRBD1	TRBJ1-2	NA	TRBV9	CASSVDPGTGRGGYTF	TGTGCCAGCAGCGTAGACCCCGGGACAGGGAGAGGTGGCTACACCTTC
NA	TRBJ1-1	NA	TRBV18	CASSLLSRAEVNTEAFF	TGTGCCAGCTCACTGTTGTCACGGGCTGAAGTGAACACTGAAGCTTTCTTT
TRBD2	TRBJ2-3	NA	TRBV9	CASSVATGGSTADTQYF	TGTGCCAGCAGCGTAGCTACAGGCGGGAGCACCGCAGATACGCAGTATTTT
TRBD1	TRBJ1-5	NA	TRBV6-5	CASSPDRAGNQPQHF	TGTGCCAGCAGCCCGGACAGGGCAGGCAATCAGCCCCAGCATTTT
NA	TRBJ2-7	NA	TRBV7-2	CASSYQIGRSSYEQYF	TGTGCCAGCAGCTACCAGATAGGGAGGAGCTCCTACGAGCAGTACTTC
NA	TRBJ1-4	NA	TRBV5-5	CASSESGGPQGKLFF	TGTGCCAGCAGCGAATCCGGGGGGCCTCAGGGAAAACTGTTTTTT
TRBD1	TRBJ1-1	NA	TRBV6-5	CASMSRGRAFF	TGTGCCAGCATGTCCAGGGGGCGAGCTTTCTTT
NA	TRBJ2-1	NA	TRBV29-1	CSVEGLGLYNEQFF	TGCAGCGTGGAGGGTCTAGGACTCTACAATGAGCAGTTCTTC
TRBD2	TRBJ2-5	NA	TRBV28	CASIASGQETQYF	TGTGCCAGCATAGCTAGCGGACAAGAGACCCAGTACTTC
TRBD1	TRBJ2-5	NA	TRBV6-1	CASSERTGPETQYF	TGTGCCAGCAGTGAACGGACAGGGCCAGAGACCCAGTACTTC
NA	TRBJ2-1	NA	TRBV30	CASEAENYNEQFF	TGTGCCTCCGAAGCGGAGAACTACAATGAGCAGTTCTTC
TRBD2	TRBJ2-5	NA	TRBV27	CASSQTSGRETQYF	TGTGCCAGCAGTCAGACTAGCGGGAGGGAGACCCAGTACTTC
TRBD2	TRBJ2-7	NA	TRBV4-1	CASSQGTIAGGPLNEQYF	TGCGCCAGCAGCCAAGGAACGATCGCGGGAGGGCCCTTGAACGAGCAGTACTTC
NA	TRBJ2-3	NA	TRBV7-2	CASSLVRELDTQYF	TGTGCCAGCAGCTTAGTTAGGGAATTAGATACGCAGTATTTT
TRBD2	TRBJ2-1	NA	TRBV28	CASSLYWMTSGDNEQFF	TGTGCCAGCAGTTTATATTGGATGACTAGCGGGGACAATGAGCAGTTCTTC
TRBD1	TRBJ2-2	NA	TRBV6-1	CASSDRRTGGIGELFF	TGTGCCAGCAGTGATAGAAGGACAGGGGGGATCGGGGAGCTGTTTTTT
NA	TRBJ2-1	NA	TRBV28	CASSSASTVSSYNEQFF	TGTGCCAGCAGTTCAGCATCGACGGTCAGCTCCTACAATGAGCAGTTCTTC
NA	TRBJ2-7	NA	TRBV28	CASSLGSYEQYF	TGTGCCAGCAGTTTGGGAAGCTACGAGCAGTACTTC
TRBD2	TRBJ2-2	NA	TRBV5-4	CASTDPRLAANTGELFF	TGTGCCAGCACCGATCCCCGACTAGCGGCGAACACCGGGGAGCTGTTTTTT
NA	TRBJ1-5	NA	TRBV21-1	CASTPTRGGNQPQHF	TGTGCCAGCACACCCACGCGGGGTGGCAATCAGCCCCAGCATTTT
TRBD1	TRBJ2-1	once	TRBV6-5	CASKKDRDYEQFF	TGTGCCAGCAAGAAGGACAGGGACTATGAGCAGTTCTTC
TRBD1	TRBJ1-2	NA	TRBV10-3	CAISSQGDYGYTF	TGTGCCATCAGCTCACAGGGGGACTATGGCTACACCTTC
NA	TRBJ2-7	once	TRBV6-5	CASAARWLREQYF	TGTGCCAGCGCTGCTAGGTGGTTACGCGAGCAGTACTTC
TRBD2	TRBJ2-5	NA	TRBV7-2	CASSLVRLAGSEETQYF	TGTGCCAGCAGCTTAGTAAGGCTAGCGGGCTCAGAAGAGACCCAGTACTTC
NA	TRBJ2-7	NA	TRBV7-8	CASSSPRGPYEQYF	TGTGCCAGCAGCTCCCCGCGGGGGCCCTACGAGCAGTACTTC